The rows below give T cell receptor beta chains drawn from one sample of a study of CD8 T cells in ankylosing spondylitis. A single record per CDR3 protein comes from TCRdb applying MiXCR to the 5' RACE reads. Of 150,000 to 200,000 distinct CDR3 sequences detected, roughly 20% appear once; the ten largest clones hold around 4%. The sequenced sample consisted of blood, either unsorted or a sorted T cell fraction (not recorded which). These receptors came from a male donor between 10 and 30 years old with ankylosing spondylitis or in good health (not recorded which). Both conserved end residues are part of each CDR3. The order of the fields is clone size, J gene, V gene, D gene, CDR3 DNA, CDR3 protein. The D gene is left open where the match is weak. Size is omitted from some rows. Given values are once, few, many or a class for expanded clones.

>many|TRBJ2-6|TRBV5-1|-
TGCGCCAGCAGCTTGTTCCGGGCCAACTCTGGGGCCAACGTCCTGACTTTC
CASSLFRANSGANVLTF
>many|TRBJ2-1|TRBV12-3/TRBV12-4|-
TGTGCCAGCAGTCTACAGATGGCGCGGGAGCAGTTCTTC
CASSLQMAREQFF
>many|TRBJ2-3|TRBV5-4|-
TGTGCCAGCAGCTCTAACGGGGGTCTCACAGATACGCAGTATTTT
CASSSNGGLTDTQYF
>many|TRBJ2-7|TRBV25-1|-
TGTGCCAGCAGTGAGAGGTACGAGCAGTACTTC
CASSERYEQYF
>-|TRBJ2-7|TRBV29-1|-
TGCAGCGTTGGATCACAGGGACGGGGTACCTACGAGCAGTACTTC
CSVGSQGRGTYEQYF
>many|TRBJ2-2|TRBV12-3/TRBV12-4|-
TGTGCCAGCAGCCGGGGCCGTGCGAACACCGGGGAGCTGTTTTTT
CASSRGRANTGELFF
>many|TRBJ2-2|TRBV18|TRBD2
TGTGCCAGCTCACTGCGGACTAGCGGGAGCTCCGGGGAGCTGTTTTTT
CASSLRTSGSSGELFF
>many|TRBJ2-1|TRBV6-2/TRBV6-3|-
TGTGCCAGCAGGGCCTCCGGGACGCAGGTCGCCCGGGGGCAGTTCTTC
CASRASGTQVARGQFF
>many|TRBJ2-7|TRBV4-3|TRBD2
TGCGCCAGCAGCCCGGGAGGGGGGTCCTCCTACGAGCAGTACTTC
CASSPGGGSSYEQYF
>many|TRBJ2-2|TRBV11-3|TRBD2
TGTGCCAGCAGCTTAGGGTCTAGCGGGCTGAACACCGGGGAGCTGTTTTTT
CASSLGSSGLNTGELFF
>many|TRBJ2-3|TRBV5-1|TRBD2
TGCGCCAGCAGCTTGGCCCTAGCGGCAGATACGCAGTATTTT
CASSLALAADTQYF
>many|TRBJ2-2|TRBV5-1|-
TGCGCCAGCAGCGCCGATGGGAACACCGGGGAGCTGTTTTTT
CASSADGNTGELFF
>many|TRBJ2-3|TRBV20-1|-
TGCAGTGCTAGAGATCCCGGACTCGGCACAGATACGCAGTATTTT
CSARDPGLGTDTQYF
>many|TRBJ2-7|TRBV29-1|-
TGCAGCGTCCGTTACAGACCATCCTACGAGCAGTACTTC
CSVRYRPSYEQYF
>once|TRBJ2-1|TRBV6-1|TRBD1
TGTGCCAGCAGTGAATTTCGGACAGGGGCCTACAATGAGCAGTTCTTC
CASSEFRTGAYNEQFF
>few|TRBJ2-1|TRBV20-1|TRBD2
TGCAGTGCGGCTAGCGGAAACAATGAGCAGTTCTTC
CSAASGNNEQFF
>-|TRBJ2-5|TRBV4-3|-
TGCGCCAGCAGCCTAGAGGGGCCAGGGCATGTAGAGACCCAGTACTTC
CASSLEGPGHVETQYF
>many|TRBJ2-7|TRBV4-3|-
TGCGCCAGCAGCCAAGATAGGAGTTCGGTCTACGAGCAGTACTTC
CASSQDRSSVYEQYF
>few|TRBJ2-3|TRBV7-2|TRBD2
TGTGCCAGCAGCCCAAGCGGGAGTTGGGCAGATACGCAGTATTTT
CASSPSGSWADTQYF
>-|TRBJ2-7|TRBV6-5|-
TGTGCCAGCAGTCGCCAGCCGCAGGCTTCCTACGAGCAGTACTTC
CASSRQPQASYEQYF
>-|TRBJ2-1|TRBV29-1|TRBD2
TGCAGCGCTGGGAGCGGGAACTACAATGAGCAGTTCTTC
CSAGSGNYNEQFF
>many|TRBJ2-6|TRBV30|-
TGTGCCTGGAGTGTACCTGGGAGGGGGGCCAACGTCCTGACTTTC
CAWSVPGRGANVLTF
>many|TRBJ1-1|TRBV6-1|-
TGTGCCAGCAGTGAATTCAGCGGGCAGATTGAAGCTTTCTTT
CASSEFSGQIEAFF
>many|TRBJ2-3|TRBV12-3/TRBV12-4|TRBD2
TGTGCCAGCAGTTTAGTTCGGCCGGGACTAGCGGGAGTTCAAGATACGCAGTATTTT
CASSLVRPGLAGVQDTQYF
>many|TRBJ2-5|TRBV15|-
TGTGCCACCAGCAGAGATCACGGCAGGGTAGGAGAGACCCAGTACTTC
CATSRDHGRVGETQYF
>many|TRBJ2-2|TRBV11-2|TRBD1
TGTGCCAGCAGCCTCGGACAGGGCGGGGAGCTGTTTTTT
CASSLGQGGELFF
>many|TRBJ2-1|TRBV4-1|TRBD2
TGCGCCAGCAGCCGGGATGGGACTAGCGGAGCCTACAATGAGCAGTTCTTC
CASSRDGTSGAYNEQFF
>many|TRBJ2-3|TRBV3-1|-
TGTGCCAGCAGCCCCCTTACTAGCACAGATACGCAGTATTTT
CASSPLTSTDTQYF
>many|TRBJ2-6|TRBV14|-
TGTGCCAGCAGCCAAGGGACTTCCCTCTCTGGGGCCAACGTCCTGACTTTC
CASSQGTSLSGANVLTF
>many|TRBJ2-1|TRBV7-6|TRBD1
TGTGCCAGCAGCGTGGGACAGGGGGCGAGAAATGAGCAGTTCTTC
CASSVGQGARNEQFF
>-|TRBJ1-4|TRBV12-3/TRBV12-4|-
TGTGCCAGCAGTTTAAGCAGCATCGGTGAAAAACTGTTTTTT
CASSLSSIGEKLFF
>many|TRBJ2-7|TRBV20-1|-
TGCAGTGCTAGCGACCACGAGCAGTACTTC
CSASDHEQYF
>many|TRBJ2-2|TRBV20-1|-
TGCAGTGCTATGGGAGTCACCGGGGAGCTGTTTTTT
CSAMGVTGELFF
>many|TRBJ2-5|TRBV27|-
TGTGCCAGCAGTTTATCGGGGACTGCTGGGGAGACCCAGTACTTC
CASSLSGTAGETQYF
>many|TRBJ2-1|TRBV12-3/TRBV12-4|-
TGTGCCAGCAGTTTACCCCCCCTAGCTATAATTGACAATGAGCAGTTCTTC
CASSLPPLAIIDNEQFF
>many|TRBJ2-6|TRBV5-1|-
TGCGCCAGCAGCTTGGGGCCGTCTGGGGCCAACGTCCTGACTTTC
CASSLGPSGANVLTF
>many|TRBJ2-1|TRBV12-3/TRBV12-4|TRBD2
TGTGCCAGTCAGGGACTAGCGGGGGTAAGAGTCTACAATGAGCAGTTCTTC
CASQGLAGVRVYNEQFF
>many|TRBJ2-1|TRBV18|-
TGTGCCAGCTCACCCCCGCGGGGGACACTCTACAATGAGCAGTTCTTC
CASSPPRGTLYNEQFF
>many|TRBJ1-5|TRBV6-6|TRBD1
TGTGCCAGTTTACAGGGGAGAGATCAGCCCCAGCATTTT
CASLQGRDQPQHF
>-|TRBJ2-7|TRBV4-2|-
TGTGCCAGCAGCCAAGATTTCGGACAGTTGACGGGGGAGCAGTACTTC
CASSQDFGQLTGEQYF
>-|TRBJ2-1|TRBV20-1|TRBD2
TGCAGTGCTAGAAGGACTAGCGGCGATTCCAATGAGCAGTTCTTC
CSARRTSGDSNEQFF
>-|TRBJ2-7|TRBV12-3/TRBV12-4|-
TGTGCCACCGTTCCGCTCGGACTGCCAGCCTACGAGCAGTACTTC
CATVPLGLPAYEQYF
>few|TRBJ2-7|TRBV12-3/TRBV12-4|TRBD2
TGTGCCAGCAGTGGTACGGGACTAGCGGAATCCTACGAGCAGTACTTC
CASSGTGLAESYEQYF
>many|TRBJ2-2|TRBV4-3|-
TGCGCCAGCAGCCAAGATCGGTGGCACACCGGGGAGCTGTTTTTT
CASSQDRWHTGELFF
>-|TRBJ2-6|TRBV6-5|-
TGTGCCAGCACTCCAACACATGGAAACGTCCTGACTTTC
CASTPTHGNVLTF
>many|TRBJ2-1|TRBV29-1|-
TGCAGCGTTGGGGACCAGTACAATGAGCAGTTCTTC
CSVGDQYNEQFF
>many|TRBJ2-3|TRBV20-1|-
TGCAGTGCTTCTCTTTCGGTCCCGAGCATAACAGATACGCAGTATTTT
CSASLSVPSITDTQYF
>-|TRBJ1-1|TRBV19|-
TGTGCCAGTAGCCCCCGACAGGAGAACACTGAAGCTTTCTTT
CASSPRQENTEAFF
>many|TRBJ2-3|TRBV5-1|TRBD1
TGCGCCAGCAGCGCGGGACAGGTGAAAACAGATACGCAGTATTTT
CASSAGQVKTDTQYF
>many|TRBJ2-7|TRBV3-1|-
TGTGCCAGCAGCCAATTTACTTTCGAGCAGTACTTC
CASSQFTFEQYF
>many|TRBJ2-7|TRBV12-3/TRBV12-4|-
TGTGCCAGCAGTTTAGAAGTAGGGAGGTACGAGCAGTACTTC
CASSLEVGRYEQYF
>few|TRBJ1-1|TRBV29-1|-
TGCAGCGTTGAAGGCCTGAACACTGAAGCTTTCTTT
CSVEGLNTEAFF
>-|TRBJ2-5|TRBV20-1|-
TGCAGTGCAGGGGTAGAGACCCAGTACTTC
CSAGVETQYF
>few|TRBJ2-3|TRBV9|TRBD1
TGTGCCAGCAGCGCCGGGGGACAGGTGTCAGATACGCAGTATTTT
CASSAGGQVSDTQYF
>many|TRBJ2-1|TRBV7-2|TRBD2
TGTGCCAGCAGCTTAGGAGGGGGGACTAGTCCGTACAATGAGCAGTTCTTC
CASSLGGGTSPYNEQFF
>many|TRBJ1-2|TRBV12-3/TRBV12-4|-
TGTGCCAGCTCCGAAGTAGCAGGGACGAACTATGGCTACACCTTC
CASSEVAGTNYGYTF
>once|TRBJ2-2|TRBV4-3|-
TGCGCCAGCAGCCAAGCCCCCTCGACTAGGGGGCTTTCGGGAGCTGGGGAGCTGTTTTTT
CASSQAPSTRGLSGAGELFF
>-|TRBJ1-1|TRBV5-1|-
TGCGCCAGCAAAGGGGACGGGGGGCTGAACCCTGAAGCTTTCTTT
CASKGDGGLNPEAFF
>many|TRBJ2-3|TRBV28|TRBD2
TGTGCCACCACGGGGGGTACGCAGTATTTT
CATTGGTQYF